The clone carrying this T cell receptor beta chain appeared once. The data originate from a study of blood T cell repertoires in COVID-19. Looking at the study overall: Sites in the United States, Italy and Spain provided acute and convalescent COVID-19 samples. From T cells, B-cell-depleted T cells, or PBMCs came the material, which was cDNA or gDNA.

Original processing methods: Estimated nucleated cell counts came from reference gene primer amplification. Sequencing used immunoSEQ multiplex PCR; TCRdb keeps in-frame clones, though not all of them. The DNA was the basis for D and trimming; V, J and clone size are from that table. The sample carries some 15,000 clones, around 75% recorded once. V lost 1 base and J 4 bases, leaving 19 bases between the germline ends. The CDR3 contains 18 residues. Germline V gene sequence: CDR1 SGHTA, CDR2 FQGTGA. The sample taken for sequencing was peripheral blood. This TCR came from a man aged 55 to 70 with acute or convalescent COVID-19. The chain employs TRBV7-3 and TRBJ2-2; D not certain. The CDR3 DNA reads as TGTGCCAGCAGCTTAAGGCCCCAGCCAGGCGTGCGCACCGGGGAGCTGTTTTTT. It is translated as CASSLRPQPGVRTGELFF. Drawing the rest from reference TRBV7-3 and TRBJ2-2, the complete variable domain is GAGVSQTPSNKVTEKGKYVELRCDPISGHTALYWYRQSLGQGPEFLIYFQGTGAADDSGLPNDRFFAVRPEGSVSTLKIQRTERGDSAVYLCASSLRPQPGVRTGELFFGEGSRLTVL.